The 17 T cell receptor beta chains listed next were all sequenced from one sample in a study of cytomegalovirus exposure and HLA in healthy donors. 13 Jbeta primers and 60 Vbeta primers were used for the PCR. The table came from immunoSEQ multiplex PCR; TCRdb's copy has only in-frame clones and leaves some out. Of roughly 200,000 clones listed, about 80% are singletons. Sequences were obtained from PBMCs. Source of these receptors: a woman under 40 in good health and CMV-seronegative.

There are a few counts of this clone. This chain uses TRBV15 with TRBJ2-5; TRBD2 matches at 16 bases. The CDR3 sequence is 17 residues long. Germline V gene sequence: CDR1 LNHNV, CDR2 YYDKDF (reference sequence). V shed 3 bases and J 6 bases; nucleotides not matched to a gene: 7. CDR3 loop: CATSRTGLAGGAKTQYF. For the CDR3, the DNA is TGTGCCACCAGCAGGACGGGACTAGCGGGAGGGGCAAAGACCCAGTACTTC.

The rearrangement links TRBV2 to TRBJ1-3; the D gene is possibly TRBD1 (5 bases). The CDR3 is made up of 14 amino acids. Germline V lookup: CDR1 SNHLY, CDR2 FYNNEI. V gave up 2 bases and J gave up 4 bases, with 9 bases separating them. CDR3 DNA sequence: TGTGCCAGCAGTGAACAGGGATCGGGAAACACCATATATTTT. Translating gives CASSEQGSGNTIYF.

CDR3 protein: CACRYQETQYF. The CDR3 DNA is TGTGCCTGCCGTTACCAAGAGACCCAGTACTTC. The chain is built from TRBV30 and TRBJ2-5; D is unclear. V lost 6 bases and J lost 0, with 5 bases in between. The CDR3 has 11 amino acids. CDR1 and CDR2 (germline): GTSNPN, SVGIG (reference sequence).

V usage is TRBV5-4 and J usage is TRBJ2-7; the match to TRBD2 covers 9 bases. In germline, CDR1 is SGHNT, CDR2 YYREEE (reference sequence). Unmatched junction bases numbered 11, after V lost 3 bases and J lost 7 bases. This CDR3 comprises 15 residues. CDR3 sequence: CASSSTTSGPREQYF. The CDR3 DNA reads TGTGCCAGCAGCTCGACGACTAGCGGCCCTCGGGAGCAGTACTTC.

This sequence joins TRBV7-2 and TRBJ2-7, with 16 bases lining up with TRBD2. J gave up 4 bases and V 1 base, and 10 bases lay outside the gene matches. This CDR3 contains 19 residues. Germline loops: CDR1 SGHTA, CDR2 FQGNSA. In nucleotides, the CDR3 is TGTGCCAGCAGCTTAGTCCCGGGACTAGCGGGAGGGCCGAGGTACGAGCAGTACTTC. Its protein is CASSLVPGLAGGPRYEQYF.

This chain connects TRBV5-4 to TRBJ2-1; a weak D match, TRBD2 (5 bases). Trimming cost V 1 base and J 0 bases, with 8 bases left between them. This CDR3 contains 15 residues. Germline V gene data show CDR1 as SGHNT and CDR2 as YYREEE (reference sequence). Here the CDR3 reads CASSLNRGSYNEQFF. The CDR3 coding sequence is TGTGCCAGCAGCTTGAATCGGGGCTCCTACAATGAGCAGTTCTTC. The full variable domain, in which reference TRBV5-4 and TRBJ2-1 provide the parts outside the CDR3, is ETGVTQSPTHLIKTRGQQVTLRCSSQSGHNTVSWYQQALGQGPQFIFQYYREEENGRGNFPPRFSGLQFPNYSSELNVNALELDDSALYLCASSLNRGSYNEQFFGPGTRLTVL.

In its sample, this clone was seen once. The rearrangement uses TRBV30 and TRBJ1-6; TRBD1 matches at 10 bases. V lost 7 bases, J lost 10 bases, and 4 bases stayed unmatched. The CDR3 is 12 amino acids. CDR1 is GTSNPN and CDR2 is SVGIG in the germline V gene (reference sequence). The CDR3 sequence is CALDRGGSPLHF. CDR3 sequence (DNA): TGTGCCTTGGACAGGGGGGGATCACCCCTCCACTTT.

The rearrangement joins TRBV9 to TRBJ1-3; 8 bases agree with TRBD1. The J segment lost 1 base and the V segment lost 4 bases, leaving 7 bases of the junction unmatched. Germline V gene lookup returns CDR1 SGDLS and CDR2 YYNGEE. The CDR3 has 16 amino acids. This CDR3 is CASSRNRGESGNTIYF. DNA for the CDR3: TGTGCCAGCAGCAGAAACAGGGGGGAGTCTGGAAACACCATATATTTT.

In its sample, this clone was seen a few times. The CDR3 sequence is CASSLVHRIGTGAYGYTF. CDR3 nucleotide sequence: TGTGCCAGCAGCTTAGTCCACAGGATCGGGACAGGGGCTTATGGCTACACCTTC. The genes are TRBV7-2 and TRBJ1-2; 10 bases are shared with TRBD1. CDR1 SGHTA and CDR2 FQGNSA come from the germline V gene. This CDR3 spans 18 amino acids. J lost 5 bases, V lost 1 base, and 13 bases had no gene match.

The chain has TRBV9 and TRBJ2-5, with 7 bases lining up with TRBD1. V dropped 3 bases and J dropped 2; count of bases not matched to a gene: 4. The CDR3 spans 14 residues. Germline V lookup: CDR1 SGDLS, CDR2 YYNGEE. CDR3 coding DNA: TGTGCCAGCAGCGCCGGACAGGTTCAAGAGACCCAGTACTTC. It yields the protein CASSAGQVQETQYF.

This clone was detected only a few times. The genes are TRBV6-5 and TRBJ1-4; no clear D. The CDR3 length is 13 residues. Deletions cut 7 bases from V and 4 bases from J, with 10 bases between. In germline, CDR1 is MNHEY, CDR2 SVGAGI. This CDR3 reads CASNLYRNEKLFF. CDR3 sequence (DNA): TGTGCCAGCAATCTATACCGTAATGAAAAACTGTTTTTT.

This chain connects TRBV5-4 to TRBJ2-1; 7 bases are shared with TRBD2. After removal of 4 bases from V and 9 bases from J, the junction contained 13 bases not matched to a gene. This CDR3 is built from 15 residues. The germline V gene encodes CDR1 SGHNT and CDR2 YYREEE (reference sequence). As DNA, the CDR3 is TGTGCCAGCAGCCCGTGGAGGGAGGGCCAAATTGAGCAGTTCTTC. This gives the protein CASSPWREGQIEQFF.

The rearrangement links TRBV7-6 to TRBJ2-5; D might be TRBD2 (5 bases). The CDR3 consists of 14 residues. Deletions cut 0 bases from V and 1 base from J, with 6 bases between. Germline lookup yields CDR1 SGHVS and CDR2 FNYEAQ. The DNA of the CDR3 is TGTGCCAGCAGCTTAGCGCGGGTCCAAGAGACCCAGTACTTC. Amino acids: CASSLARVQETQYF.

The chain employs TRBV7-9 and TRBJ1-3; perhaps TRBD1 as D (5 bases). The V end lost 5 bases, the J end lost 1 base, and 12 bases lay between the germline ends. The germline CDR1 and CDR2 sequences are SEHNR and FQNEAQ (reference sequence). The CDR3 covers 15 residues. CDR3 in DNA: TGTGCCAGCAGCCTCTCGGGGGGATCTGGAAACACCATATATTTT. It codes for CASSLSGGSGNTIYF.

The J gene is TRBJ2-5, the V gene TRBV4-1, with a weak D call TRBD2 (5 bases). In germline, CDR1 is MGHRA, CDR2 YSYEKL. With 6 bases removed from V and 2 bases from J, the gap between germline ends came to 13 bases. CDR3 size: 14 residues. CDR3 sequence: CASRGPSRQETQYF. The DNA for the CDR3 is TGCGCCAGCAGAGGGCCTAGCAGACAAGAGACCCAGTACTTC.

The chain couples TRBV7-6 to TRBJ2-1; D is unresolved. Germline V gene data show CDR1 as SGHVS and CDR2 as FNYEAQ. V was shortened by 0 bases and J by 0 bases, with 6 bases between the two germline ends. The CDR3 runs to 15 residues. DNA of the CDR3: TGTGCCAGCAGCTTAGCCGAGAGCTCCTACAATGAGCAGTTCTTC. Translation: CASSLAESSYNEQFF. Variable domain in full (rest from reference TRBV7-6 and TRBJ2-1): GAGVSQSPRYKVTKRGQDVALRCDPISGHVSLYWYRQALGQGPEFLTYFNYEAQQDKSGLPNDRFSAERPEGSISTLTIQRTEQRDSAMYRCASSLAESSYNEQFFGPGTRLTVL.

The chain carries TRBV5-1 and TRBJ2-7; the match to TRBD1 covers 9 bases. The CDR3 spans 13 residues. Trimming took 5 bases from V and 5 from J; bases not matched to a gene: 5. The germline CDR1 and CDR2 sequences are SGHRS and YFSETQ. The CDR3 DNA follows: TGCGCCAGCAGTCCCGGGACAGGGAACGAGCAGTACTTC. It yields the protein CASSPGTGNEQYF.